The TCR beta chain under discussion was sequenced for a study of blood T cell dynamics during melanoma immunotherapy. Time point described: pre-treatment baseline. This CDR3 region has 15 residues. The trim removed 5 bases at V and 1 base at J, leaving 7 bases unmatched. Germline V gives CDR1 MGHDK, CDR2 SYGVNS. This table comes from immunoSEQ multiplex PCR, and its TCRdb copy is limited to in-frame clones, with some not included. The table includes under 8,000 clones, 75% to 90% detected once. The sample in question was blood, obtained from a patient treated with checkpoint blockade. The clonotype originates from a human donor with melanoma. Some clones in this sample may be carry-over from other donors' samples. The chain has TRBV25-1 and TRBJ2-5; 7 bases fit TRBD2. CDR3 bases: TGTGCCAGCAGTCGCGGGAGCCTTATCCAAGAGACCCAGTACTTC. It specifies CASSRGSLIQETQYF.